The sequence of this TCR beta chain was determined in a study of control samples from healthy donors and cancer patients. Deletions cut 5 bases from V and 7 bases from J, with 6 bases between. Germline lookup yields CDR1 MNHNY and CDR2 SVGAGI (reference sequence). The CDR3 totals 12 residues. The data were produced by immunoSEQ multiplex PCR, yet TCRdb's version contains in-frame clones alone and is incomplete. The table lists 120,000 or so clones, more than 85% of them singletons. The rearrangement joins TRBV6-6 to TRBJ1-6, with D hard to call. This receptor was obtained from a man aged 50-59 years with head and neck cancer. Material for sequencing was PBMCs. CDR3 DNA: TGTGCCAGCAGTAGGGAGAATTCACCCCTCCACTTT. Translation: CASSRENSPLHF.